The clone carrying this T cell receptor (beta chain) has just a few counts. Assay used: immunoSEQ multiplex PCR; TCRdb lists only in-frame clones, some missing. Among about 20,000 clones listed, 80% to 90% were seen once. CDR1 SGHDN and CDR2 FVKESK come from the germline V gene. This CDR3 has 13 amino acids. Deletions cut 0 bases from V and 7 bases from J, with 9 bases between. The entry originates in a study of Tregs in tolerant kidney transplant recipients. Unstimulated regulatory T cells (CD4+CD25+CD127-), CD4+CD25- non-regulatory cells, CD4 and CD8 cells were FACS-sorted from thawed PBMCs. Thawed PBMCs were rested overnight at 37°C with around 180 IU/ml IL-2 before regulatory T cell sorting.

This clonotype was obtained from a human donor in good health. The chain is built from TRBV14 and TRBJ1-2; D not resolved. Sequencing was carried out using Tregs from blood. In DNA form, the CDR3 reads TGTGCCAGCAGCCAAGAGGTCAGGTCTGGCTACACCTTC. Translation gives CASSQEVRSGYTF.